This passage covers 31 T cell receptor beta chains from one sample sequenced in a study of T cell responses to AZD1222 COVID-19 vaccine (dated by TCRdb to the early 2020s). The time point label corresponds to: baseline before first vaccination. The method behind the library was the immunoSEQ multiplex PCR assay. In its TCRdb copy, this immuneACCESS table keeps in-frame sequences only and misses some clones. Where compared with another copy, unresolved V genes explain less than half of these, and the others have no known cause. In all, the sample holds roughly 130,000 clones, and about nine tenths of those were seen once. 1.4% to 1.5% of the sample goes to the ten largest clones. The source was peripheral blood, collected on day 0 of AZD1222 vaccination. The source of these receptors is an adult in good health.

The rearrangement joins TRBV6-6 to TRBJ2-3, with 10 bases identical to TRBD2. Trimming at V came to 5 bases and at J to 5 bases, leaving 13 bases not matched to a gene. This CDR3 contains 17 residues. Germline assignment: CDR1 MNHNY and CDR2 SVGAGI (reference sequence). CDR3 sequence reads: CASSPRGSGGRKDTQYF. The DNA for the CDR3 is TGTGCCAGCAGTCCCCGGGGTAGCGGGGGGCGAAAAGATACGCAGTATTTT.

V gene TRBV24-1 combines with J gene TRBJ2-7; unclear D gene. This CDR3 region has 13 residues. The germline V and J ends were trimmed by 5 bases and 0 bases, with 7 bases remaining between them. Germline V gene data show CDR1 as KGHDR and CDR2 as SFDVKD. The CDR3 loop is CATSGSSSYEQYF. DNA of the CDR3: TGTGCCACCAGTGGCAGCAGCTCCTACGAGCAGTACTTC.

The genes are TRBV9 and TRBJ2-1; D is unclear. The length of the CDR3 is 16 residues. The germline V gene encodes CDR1 SGDLS and CDR2 YYNGEE. V lost 0 bases and J 2 bases, leaving 12 bases between the germline ends. CDR3 bases: TGTGCCAGCAGCGTAGATGGGTGGCAAGCCTACAATGAGCAGTTCTTC. The encoded protein is CASSVDGWQAYNEQFF.

The chain combines TRBV5-1 with TRBJ2-5; D might be TRBD2 (5 bases). This CDR3 contains 15 residues. Germline V gives CDR1 SGHRS, CDR2 YFSETQ. V was pared by 3 bases and J by 7 bases, with 19 bases between. CDR3 bases: TGCGCCAGCAGCTGGGGAGCTGGGGATCGGGGGACCCAGTACTTC. Amino acids: CASSWGAGDRGTQYF.

The V and J genes are TRBV25-1 and TRBJ1-6; maybe TRBD1 (6 bases). Germline V gives CDR1 MGHDK, CDR2 SYGVNS. The CDR3 consists of 14 residues. Trimming removed 5 bases from V and 1 base from J, with 6 bases in between. The DNA of the CDR3 is TGTGCCAGCAGTAGGGGGTCCTATAATTCACCCCTCCACTTT. Its translation is CASSRGSYNSPLHF. The full variable domain, its missing parts supplied by reference TRBV25-1 and TRBJ1-6, is EADIYQTPRYLVIGTGKKITLECSQTMGHDKMYWYQQDPGMELHLIHYSYGVNSTEKGDLSSESTVSRIRTEHFPLTLESARPSHTSQYLCASSRGSYNSPLHFGNGTRLTVT.

This sequence joins TRBV15 and TRBJ2-1, with 10 nucleotides matching TRBD2. With 0 bases clipped from V and 0 bases from J, the junction kept 5 bases outside the gene matches. Per germline, CDR1 LNHNV and CDR2 YYDKDF (reference sequence). This CDR3 has 18 amino acids. In DNA form, the CDR3 reads TGTGCCACCAGCAGAGATGTGGCTAGCGGGGGCTCCTACAATGAGCAGTTCTTC. Translation gives CATSRDVASGGSYNEQFF.

This chain connects TRBV28 to TRBJ2-2; 7 bases map to TRBD2. Per germline, CDR1 MDHEN and CDR2 SYDVKM. The J segment lost 2 bases and the V segment lost 8 bases, leaving 2 bases of the junction unmatched. CDR3 length equals 13 residues. CDR3 DNA sequence: TGTGCCAGCGGCGGGGGAAACACCGGGGAGCTGTTTTTT. Protein sequence: CASGGGNTGELFF.

A single count supports this clone. The gene calls are TRBV4-3 and TRBJ2-1; 11 nucleotides align to TRBD2. This CDR3 comprises 17 residues. V was clipped by 3 bases and J by 6 bases; unmatched bases: 10. Per germline, CDR1 LGHNA and CDR2 YSLEER. As DNA, the CDR3 is TGCGCCAGCAGCCAGTCCCCGCCTAGCGGGGGGAGCAATGAGCAGTTCTTC. Encoded protein: CASSQSPPSGGSNEQFF.

This clone was counted a single time. The V call is TRBV19, the J call TRBJ1-5, with unresolved D. CDR1 LNHDA and CDR2 SQIVND come from the germline V gene (reference sequence). V was cut by 8 bases and J by 3 bases, with 8 bases left in between. This CDR3 spans 12 amino acids. The CDR3 spells CASRILNQPQHF. The CDR3 coding sequence is TGTGCCAGTCGGATCCTCAATCAGCCCCAGCATTTT.

The rearrangement links TRBV7-8 to TRBJ2-1, with D perhaps matching TRBD1 (6 bases). The CDR3 runs 15 residues. Trimming stripped 5 bases from V and 7 bases from J, with 18 bases between. The germline CDR1 and CDR2 sequences are SGHVS and FQNEAQ. This chain's CDR3 is CASSPQGFIENEQFF. The CDR3 DNA reads as TGTGCCAGCAGCCCACAGGGATTCATCGAAAATGAGCAGTTCTTC.

The chain is built from TRBV10-2 and TRBJ2-7; D possibly corresponds to TRBD1 (6 bases). Looked up from germline, CDR1 is WSHSY and CDR2 is SAAADI. Trimming cost V 7 bases and J 5 bases, with 15 bases left between them. The CDR3 contains 13 residues. The CDR3 loop is CASTIQGINEQYF. The CDR3 DNA is TGCGCCAGCACCATACAGGGCATCAACGAGCAGTACTTC.

The chain has TRBV19 and TRBJ2-2, with a weak D call TRBD1 (5 bases). The CDR3 sequence is 15 residues long. Germline values: CDR1 LNHDA, CDR2 SQIVND (reference sequence). The V and J ends lost 1 base and 5 bases respectively, with 11 bases between them. Here the CDR3 DNA reads TGTGCCAGTAGTATAGGACAGACGGTAACCGGGGAGCTGTTTTTT. It codes for CASSIGQTVTGELFF.

This chain uses TRBV19 with TRBJ1-1; TRBD1 agrees at 8 bases. This CDR3 has 12 residues. The germline V gene has CDR1 LNHDA and CDR2 SQIVND (reference sequence). Germline trimming cut 3 bases from V and 11 bases from J; bases unmatched to any gene: 5. The CDR3 region has the DNA TGTGCCAGTAGTATCGACAGGGGTCGGGCTTTCTTT. Its protein is CASSIDRGRAFF.

This sequence joins TRBV18 and TRBJ2-5; 8 bases map to TRBD2. CDR3 length equals 14 residues. The V gene end was trimmed by 2 bases and the J gene end by 5 bases; junction bases not matched to a gene: 4. Germline lookup yields CDR1 KGHSH and CDR2 LQKENI. The CDR3 protein is CASSPVGTRETQYF. For the CDR3, the DNA is TGTGCCAGCTCACCAGTGGGGACTAGGGAGACCCAGTACTTC.

The J gene is TRBJ2-5, the V gene TRBV12-3 or TRBV12-4; a possible D gene is TRBD2 (6 bases). Trimming took off 6 bases at V and 5 bases at J, with 13 bases between the two ends. The CDR3 totals 13 residues. As DNA, the CDR3 is TGTGCCAGCAGCCGCAACGGGGGTGAGACCCAGTACTTC. Its protein is CASSRNGGETQYF.

The chain's CDR3 is CASSLFPGDNSNQPQHF. In DNA, the CDR3 is TGTGCCAGCAGTTTATTCCCGGGGGATAATAGCAATCAGCCCCAGCATTTT. The gene calls are TRBV27 and TRBJ1-5; D possibly corresponds to TRBD1 (5 bases). CDR1 is MNHEY and CDR2 is SMNVEV in the germline V gene (reference sequence). This CDR3 comprises 17 residues. Trimming took 1 base from V and 0 from J, leaving 13 bases between them.

V and J are TRBV2 and TRBJ1-2, with 11 positions matching TRBD1. Germline CDR1 SNHLY, CDR2 FYNNEI. The CDR3 covers 16 residues. V lost 3 bases, J lost 4 bases, and 7 bases stayed unmatched. In DNA, the CDR3 is TGTGCCAGCAGTGATCGGGACAGGGGGTTTGCCTATGGCTACACCTTC. Translated: CASSDRDRGFAYGYTF.

Concerning this clone itself: Germline is not matched at one junction end, which may reflect a read error. The V and J genes are TRBV18 and TRBJ1-4; tentative D call: TRBD1 (6 bases). Looked up from germline, CDR1 is KGHSH and CDR2 is LQKENI. The CDR3 covers 14 residues. The CDR3: CASSRTVTYEKLFF. CDR3 bases: TGTGCCAGCTCACGGACAGTAACTTATGAAAAACTGTTTTTT.

The gene calls are TRBV2 and TRBJ1-6; tentative D call: TRBD1 (5 bases). The CDR3 loop spans 15 amino acids. Germline CDR1 and CDR2: SNHLY and FYNNEI. The V end was cut by 4 bases, the J end by 2 bases, with 9 bases between. The CDR3 protein is CASSARGPYNSPLHF. The CDR3 DNA sequence: TGTGCCAGCAGTGCGAGGGGCCCCTATAATTCACCCCTCCACTTT.

The chain carries TRBV3-1 (or the pseudogene TRBV3-2) and TRBJ1-6; D perhaps matches TRBD1 (6 bases). This CDR3 is built from 15 residues. Germline CDR1 LGHDT, CDR2 YNNKEL (reference sequence). Trimming pared 1 base from V and 7 bases from J, leaving 11 bases between. Written as DNA, the CDR3 is TGTGCCAGCAGCCAAGTAGGGGGTTACAATTCACCCCTCCACTTT. This gives the protein CASSQVGGYNSPLHF.

The chain recombines TRBV28 with TRBJ2-1, with D perhaps TRBD1 (6 bases). V lost 3 bases to trimming and J lost 1 base, with 7 bases between them. CDR1 MDHEN and CDR2 SYDVKM come from the germline V gene. CDR3 length equals 14 residues. CDR3 bases: TGTGCCAGCAGTTTGACAGGTTCCTACAATGAGCAGTTCTTC. Its translation: CASSLTGSYNEQFF.

The chain carries TRBV3-1 (or the pseudogene TRBV3-2) and TRBJ1-1, with D possibly being TRBD1 (5 bases). The ends were cut back, 4 bases at V and 4 bases at J, with 13 bases in the middle. Germline CDR1 LGHDT, CDR2 YNNKEL (reference sequence). The CDR3 length is 14 residues. The CDR3 DNA sequence: TGTGCCAGCAGCCGGGACCCGGAGGGCACTGAAGCTTTCTTT. Amino acids: CASSRDPEGTEAFF.

This clone was detected only a few times. The chain joins TRBV5-6 to TRBJ1-3, with 7 positions matching TRBD1. Germline CDR1 SGHDT, CDR2 YYEEEE. The CDR3 length is 14 residues. V shed 8 bases, J shed 2 bases, and the junction held 7 bases outside the gene matches. CDR3: CASQTGLPGNTIYF. The DNA for the CDR3 is TGTGCCAGTCAGACAGGGCTTCCTGGAAACACCATATATTTT.

The J gene is TRBJ1-5, the V gene TRBV3-1 (or the pseudogene TRBV3-2); no clear D gene. The CDR3 is 13 amino acids. V lost 1 base and J 4 bases, leaving 5 bases between the germline ends. Looked up from germline, CDR1 is LGHDT and CDR2 is YNNKEL (reference sequence). The CDR3 sequence: CASSQALNQPQHF. CDR3 sequence (DNA): TGTGCCAGCAGCCAAGCCCTGAATCAGCCCCAGCATTTT.

The chain employs TRBV7-2 and TRBJ2-7; D uncertain. The germline gives CDR1 SGHTA, CDR2 FQGNSA. The V and J ends lost 6 bases and 3 bases respectively, with 12 bases between them. The CDR3 sequence is 13 residues long. CDR3 DNA: TGTGCCAGCAGTCCCGACCCCGACTACGAGCAGTACTTC. The encoded protein is CASSPDPDYEQYF.

The gene calls are TRBV6-5 and TRBJ1-2; D is unclear. The CDR3 sequence is 13 residues long. V lost 8 bases and J lost 0, with 10 bases in between. Germline CDR1 and CDR2: MNHEY and SVGAGI. In nucleotides, the CDR3 is TGTGCCAGCCAAGACGGAGCTAACTATGGCTACACCTTC. Protein product: CASQDGANYGYTF.

The rearrangement uses TRBV27 and TRBJ2-3; D may be TRBD2 (6 bases). CDR3 size: 13 residues. V gave up 5 bases and J gave up 4 bases, with 10 bases separating them. Looked up from germline, CDR1 is MNHEY and CDR2 is SMNVEV (reference sequence). CDR3 bases: TGTGCCAGCAGTCTCAGGGACTCAGATACGCAGTATTTT. It encodes CASSLRDSDTQYF.

The V call is TRBV5-8, the J call TRBJ2-7, with D perhaps TRBD1 (6 bases). Deletions cut 4 bases from V and 6 bases from J, with 14 bases between. CDR3 length: 13 amino acids. Germline-derived CDR1 and CDR2 are SGHTS and YDEGEE. The CDR3: CASSRGQSREQYF. In DNA form, the CDR3 reads TGTGCCAGCAGCCGCGGACAGTCACGCGAGCAGTACTTC. Complete variable domain (other parts from reference TRBV5-8 and TRBJ2-7): EAGVTQSPTHLIKTRGQQATLRCSPISGHTSVYWYQQALGLGLQFLLWYDEGEERNRGNFPPRFSGRQFPNYSSELNVNALELEDSALYLCASSRGQSREQYFGPGTRLTVT.

This sequence joins TRBV7-2 and TRBJ1-6; tentative D call: TRBD1 (5 bases). The CDR3 has 16 amino acids. V lost 5 bases to trimming and J lost 6 bases, with 17 bases between them. In germline, CDR1 is SGHTA, CDR2 FQGNSA. Written as DNA, the CDR3 is TGTGCCAGCAGCCCAAACGGGGCCCTCCGTAATTCACCCCTCCACTTT. Protein: CASSPNGALRNSPLHF.

This chain uses TRBV3-1 (or the pseudogene TRBV3-2) with TRBJ1-3; 9 bases match TRBD1. The CDR3 loop spans 15 amino acids. The V gene's germline CDR1 is LGHDT and CDR2 YNNKEL (reference sequence). V shed 5 bases, J shed 8 bases, and the junction held 10 bases outside the gene matches. CDR3 loop: CASSYQPGQGDTIYF. CDR3 in DNA: TGTGCCAGCAGCTACCAACCGGGACAGGGCGACACCATATATTTT.

The rearrangement joins TRBV25-1 to TRBJ1-2; 10 bases are shared with TRBD1. Germline V gene lookup returns CDR1 MGHDK and CDR2 SYGVNS. J gave up 2 bases and V 5 bases, and 11 bases lay outside the gene matches. The CDR3 totals 17 residues. This chain's CDR3 is CASSPQTGGASNYGYTF. CDR3 DNA sequence: TGTGCCAGCAGTCCGCAGACAGGGGGCGCTTCCAACTATGGCTACACCTTC.